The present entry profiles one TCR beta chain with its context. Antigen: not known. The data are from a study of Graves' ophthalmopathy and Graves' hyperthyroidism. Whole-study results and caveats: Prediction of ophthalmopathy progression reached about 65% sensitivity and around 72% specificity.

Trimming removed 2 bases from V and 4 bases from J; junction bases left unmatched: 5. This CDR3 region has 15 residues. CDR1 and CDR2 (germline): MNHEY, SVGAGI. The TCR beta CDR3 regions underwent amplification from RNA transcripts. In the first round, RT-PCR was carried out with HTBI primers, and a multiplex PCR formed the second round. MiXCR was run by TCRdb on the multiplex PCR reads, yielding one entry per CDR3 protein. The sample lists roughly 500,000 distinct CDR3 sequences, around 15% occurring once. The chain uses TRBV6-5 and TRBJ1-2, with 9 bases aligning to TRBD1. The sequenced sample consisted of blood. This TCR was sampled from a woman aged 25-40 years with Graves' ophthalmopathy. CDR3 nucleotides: TGTGCCAGCAGTTACCCCGGACAGGGGAGCTATGGCTACACCTTC. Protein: CASSYPGQGSYGYTF.